A selection of T cell receptor beta chains follows, all from one sample in a study of T cell changes during pregnancy in multiple sclerosis. The protocol was immunoSEQ multiplex PCR, while the TCRdb copy is restricted to in-frame clones and leaves out a portion. The sample lists 15,000 or so clones, approximately 93% occurring once. The source material was peripheral blood, sampled in the second trimester of pregnancy. The receptor source for this set is a female donor in good health, enrolled as a control in a pregnancy study. Both conserved end residues are part of each CDR3. D genes are given only for firm matches. Where a row states a size, it is once, few, many or the class of an expanded clone; other rows omit it.

TRBJ2-1 | TRBV7-2 | - | - | TGTGCCAGCAGCCACCTGGGGAGTTCCTACAATGAGCAGTTCTTC | CASSHLGSSYNEQFF
TRBJ1-6 | TRBV2 | - | - | TGTGCCAGCAGTGAAGGCTGGGCCACGAATTCACCCCTCCACTTT | CASSEGWATNSPLHF
TRBJ2-1 | TRBV9 | - | - | TGTGCCAGCAGCCCTCGACTAGTGGACAATGAGCAGTTCTTC | CASSPRLVDNEQFF
TRBJ1-4 | TRBV4-3 | - | - | TGCGCCAGCAGCCTGGGGGGTAGGGAAAAACTGTTTTTT | CASSLGGREKLFF
TRBJ1-4 | TRBV9 | - | - | TGTGCCAGCAGCGTAGCATCGAAGGGAGGTAATGAAAAACTGTTTTTT | CASSVASKGGNEKLFF
TRBJ1-2 | TRBV6-4 | - | TRBD1 | TGTGCCAGCAGTTCACAGACAGGGGGCTCTGGCTACACCTTC | CASSSQTGGSGYTF
TRBJ2-3 | TRBV4-3 | once | TRBD2 | TGCGCCAGCAGCCAAAGAGTCAGCGGGAGGGTCCCAGATACGCAGTATTTT | CASSQRVSGRVPDTQYF
TRBJ1-2 | TRBV5-8 | - | TRBD1 | TGTGCCAGCAGCTCCAGGACAGGGGGCCATTATGGCTACACCTTC | CASSSRTGGHYGYTF
TRBJ1-5 | TRBV5-1 | - | - | TGCGCCAGCCGACAGGAACTCAATCAGCCCCAGCATTTT | CASRQELNQPQHF
TRBJ2-1 | TRBV28 | - | - | TGTGCCAGCAGCCCCGGGACTTTCTCCTACAATGAGCAGTTCTTC | CASSPGTFSYNEQFF
TRBJ1-1 | TRBV10-3 | - | - | TGTGCCATCAGTGATGGCAACCAGGCTTTCTTT | CAISDGNQAFF
TRBJ1-2 | TRBV10-3 | - | TRBD1 | TGTGCCATCAGTGAGGGACAGGAGCACACCTTC | CAISEGQEHTF
TRBJ1-1 | TRBV5-6 | - | - | TGTGCCAGCAGCTTGGACGTACAGGGGAACACTGAAGCTTTCTTT | CASSLDVQGNTEAFF
TRBJ2-3 | TRBV2 | - | TRBD2 | TGTGCCAGCAGGACGACTAGCGGGAGTGCAGATACGCAGTATTTT | CASRTTSGSADTQYF
TRBJ2-3 | TRBV10-3 | - | - | TGTGCCATCAGTGTCGCAGATACGCAGTATTTT | CAISVADTQYF
TRBJ1-2 | TRBV28 | - | - | TGTGCCAGCAGTGACGGGGGGAACTATGGCTACACCTTC | CASSDGGNYGYTF
TRBJ2-1 | TRBV13 | once | TRBD2 | TGTGCCAGCAGCTTTAGCGGGATGACCTACAATGAGCAGTTCTTC | CASSFSGMTYNEQFF
TRBJ2-1 | TRBV9 | - | TRBD2 | TGTGCCAGCAGCGTGACCGCGACTACTGGGGAGCGGGGAGGCTCCTACAATGAGCAGTTCTTC | CASSVTATTGERGGSYNEQFF
TRBJ1-3 | TRBV19 | - | TRBD1 | TGTGCCAGTATCCCGGACAGGGGAAACACCATATATTTT | CASIPDRGNTIYF
TRBJ2-5 | TRBV20-1 | - | - | TGCAGTGCTAGAGACAGGGAGACCCAGTACTTC | CSARDRETQYF
TRBJ1-2 | TRBV4-3 | once | TRBD1 | TGCGCCAGCAGCCAAGGGATAGGACAGGGCCTTTTTTCCTATGGCTACACCTTC | CASSQGIGQGLFSYGYTF
TRBJ2-5 | TRBV5-1 | once | TRBD1 | TGCGCCAGCAGCTTGGAGGGACAGGGGAAAGAGACCCAGTACTTC | CASSLEGQGKETQYF
TRBJ2-2 | TRBV10-2 | - | - | TGCGCCACCGGGGGCGGGGGTGACACCGGGGAGCTGTTTTTT | CATGGGGDTGELFF
TRBJ2-1 | TRBV5-5 | - | - | TGTGCCAGCAGCTTAGGAACAGGGAGGGGCAATGAGCAGTTCTTC | CASSLGTGRGNEQFF
TRBJ2-3 | TRBV15 | - | TRBD2 | TGTGCCACCAGCAGAGCTGCTAGCGGGAGAGCAGATACGCAGTATTTT | CATSRAASGRADTQYF